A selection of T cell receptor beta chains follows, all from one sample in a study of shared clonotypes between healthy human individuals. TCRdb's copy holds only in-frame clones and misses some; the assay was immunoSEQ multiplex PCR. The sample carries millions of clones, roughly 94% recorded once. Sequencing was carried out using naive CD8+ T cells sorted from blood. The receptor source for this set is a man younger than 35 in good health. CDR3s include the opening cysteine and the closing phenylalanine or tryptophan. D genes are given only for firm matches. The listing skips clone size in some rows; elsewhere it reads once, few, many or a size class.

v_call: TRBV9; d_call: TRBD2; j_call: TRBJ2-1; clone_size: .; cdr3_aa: CASSDAGTSGEEQFF; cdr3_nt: TGTGCCAGCAGCGACGCCGGGACTAGCGGGGAGGAGCAGTTCTTC
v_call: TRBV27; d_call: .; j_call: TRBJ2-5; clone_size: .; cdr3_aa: CASSPWTLETQYF; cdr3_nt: TGTGCCAGCAGTCCTTGGACTTTAGAGACCCAGTACTTC
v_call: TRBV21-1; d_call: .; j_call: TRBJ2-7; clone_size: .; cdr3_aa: CASSPAYHSYEQYF; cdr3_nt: TGTGCCAGCAGCCCCGCTTACCACAGTTACGAGCAGTACTTC
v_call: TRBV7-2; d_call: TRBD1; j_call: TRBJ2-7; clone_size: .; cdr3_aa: CASSLDAGGSATGADEQYF; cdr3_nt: TGTGCCAGCAGCTTAGATGCAGGGGGTAGCGCTACAGGAGCGGACGAGCAGTACTTC
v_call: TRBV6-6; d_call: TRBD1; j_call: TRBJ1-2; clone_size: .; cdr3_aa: CASSWDRELPNYGYTF; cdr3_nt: TGTGCCAGCAGCTGGGACAGGGAGCTGCCTAACTATGGCTACACCTTC
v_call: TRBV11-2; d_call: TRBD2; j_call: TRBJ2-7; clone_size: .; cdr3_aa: CASSSTSGGAVEQYF; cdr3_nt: TGTGCCAGCAGCTCGACTAGCGGGGGGGCCGTCGAGCAGTACTTC
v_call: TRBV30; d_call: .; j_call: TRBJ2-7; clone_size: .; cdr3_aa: CAWSVTGSDEQYF; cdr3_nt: TGTGCCTGGAGTGTAACCGGGAGCGACGAGCAGTACTTC
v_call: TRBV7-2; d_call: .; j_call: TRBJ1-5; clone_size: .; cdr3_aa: CASSLRTSLDQPQHF; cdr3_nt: TGTGCCAGCAGCCTCAGGACTTCTTTGGATCAGCCCCAGCATTTT
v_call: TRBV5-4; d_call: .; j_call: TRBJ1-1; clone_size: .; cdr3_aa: CASSLAPGAYTEAFF; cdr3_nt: TGTGCCAGCAGCTTAGCCCCCGGGGCCTACACTGAAGCTTTCTTT
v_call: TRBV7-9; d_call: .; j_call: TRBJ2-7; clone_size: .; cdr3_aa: CASTPPLGGNSSYEQYF; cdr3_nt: TGTGCCAGCACCCCACCCCTTGGGGGTAACAGCTCCTACGAGCAGTACTTC
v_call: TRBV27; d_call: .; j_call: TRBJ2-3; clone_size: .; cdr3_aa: CASSFSPPGPSGTQYF; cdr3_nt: TGTGCCAGCAGTTTTTCCCCACCGGGACCCAGTGGTACGCAGTATTTT
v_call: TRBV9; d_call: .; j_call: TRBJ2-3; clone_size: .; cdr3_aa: CASSVDPLDPGPDTQYF; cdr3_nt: TGTGCCAGCAGCGTAGACCCCCTAGATCCGGGCCCAGATACGCAGTATTTT
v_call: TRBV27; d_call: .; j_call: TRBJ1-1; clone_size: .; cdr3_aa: CASEDEGRAFF; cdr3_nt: TGTGCCAGCGAAGACGAGGGGAGAGCTTTCTTT
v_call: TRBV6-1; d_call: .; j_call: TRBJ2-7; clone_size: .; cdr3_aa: CASSMNEVYEQYF; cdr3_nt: TGTGCCAGCAGTATGAACGAAGTCTACGAGCAGTACTTC
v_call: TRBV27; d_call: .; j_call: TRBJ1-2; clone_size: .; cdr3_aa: CASSLQGYGYTF; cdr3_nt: TGTGCCAGCAGTCTACAGGGTTATGGCTACACCTTC
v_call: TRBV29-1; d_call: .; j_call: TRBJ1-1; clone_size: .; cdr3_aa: CSVCPGPPNTEAFF; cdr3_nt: TGCAGCGTTTGCCCGGGCCCCCCGAACACTGAAGCTTTCTTT
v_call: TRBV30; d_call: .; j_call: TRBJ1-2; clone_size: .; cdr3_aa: CAWSLGQLSRFNYGYTF; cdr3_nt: TGTGCCTGGAGCCTGGGGCAGCTAAGCCGGTTTAACTATGGCTACACCTTC
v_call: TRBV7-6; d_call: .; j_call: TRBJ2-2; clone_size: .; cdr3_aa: CASSHTQGNTGELFF; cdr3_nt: TGTGCCAGCAGTCATACACAGGGGAACACCGGGGAGCTGTTTTTT
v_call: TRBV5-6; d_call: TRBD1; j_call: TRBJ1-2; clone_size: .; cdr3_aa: CASSPPGGNYGYTF; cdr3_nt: TGTGCCAGCAGCCCGCCAGGGGGAAACTATGGCTACACCTTC
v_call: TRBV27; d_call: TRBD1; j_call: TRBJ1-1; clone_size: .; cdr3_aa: CASSSAQGLTTEAFF; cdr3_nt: TGTGCCAGCAGTTCAGCACAGGGGTTAACCACTGAAGCTTTCTTT
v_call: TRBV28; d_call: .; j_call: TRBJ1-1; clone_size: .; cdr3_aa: CASSRGMGTEAFF; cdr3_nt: TGTGCCAGCAGCCGGGGGATGGGCACTGAAGCTTTCTTT
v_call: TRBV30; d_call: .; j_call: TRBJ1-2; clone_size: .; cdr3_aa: CAWSATSAYGYTF; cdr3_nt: TGTGCCTGGAGTGCCACGTCGGCCTATGGCTACACCTTC
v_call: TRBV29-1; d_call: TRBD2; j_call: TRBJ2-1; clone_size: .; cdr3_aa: CSVEGGSSYNEQFF; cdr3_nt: TGCAGCGTTGAGGGGGGGAGCTCCTACAATGAGCAGTTCTTC
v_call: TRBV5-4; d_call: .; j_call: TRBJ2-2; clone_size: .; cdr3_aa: CASSLLDGNTGELFF; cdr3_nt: TGTGCCAGCAGCTTGTTGGATGGGAACACCGGGGAGCTGTTTTTT
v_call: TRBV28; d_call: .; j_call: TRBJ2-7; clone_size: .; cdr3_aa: CATHRQGGIYEQYF; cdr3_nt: TGTGCCACTCACCGACAGGGAGGGATCTACGAGCAGTACTTC
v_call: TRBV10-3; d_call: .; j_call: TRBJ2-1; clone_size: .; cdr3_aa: CAIRRAAEGELGYNEQFF; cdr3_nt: TGTGCCATCAGGAGAGCCGCGGAGGGGGAATTAGGGTACAATGAGCAGTTCTTC
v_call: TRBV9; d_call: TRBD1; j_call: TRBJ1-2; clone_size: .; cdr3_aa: CASSASRDRVQSGYTF; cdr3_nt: TGTGCCAGCAGCGCGTCCCGGGACAGGGTTCAGAGCGGCTACACCTTC
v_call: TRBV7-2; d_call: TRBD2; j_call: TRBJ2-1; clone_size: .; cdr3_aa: CASSHTSGGAGFYNEQFF; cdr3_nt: TGTGCCAGCAGCCACACTAGCGGGGGGGCCGGTTTCTACAATGAGCAGTTCTTC
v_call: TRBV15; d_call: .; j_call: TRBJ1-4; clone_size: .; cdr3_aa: CATTNGVTNEKLFF; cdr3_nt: TGTGCCACCACCAACGGGGTAACTAATGAAAAACTGTTTTTT
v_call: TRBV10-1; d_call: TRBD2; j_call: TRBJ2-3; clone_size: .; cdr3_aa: CASSGAGTSGTTDTQYF; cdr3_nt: TGCGCCAGCAGTGGGGCCGGGACTAGCGGGACCACAGATACGCAGTATTTT
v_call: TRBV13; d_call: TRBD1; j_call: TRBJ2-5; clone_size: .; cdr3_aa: CASSPETGESETQYF; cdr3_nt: TGTGCCAGCAGCCCAGAGACAGGGGAAAGCGAGACCCAGTACTTC
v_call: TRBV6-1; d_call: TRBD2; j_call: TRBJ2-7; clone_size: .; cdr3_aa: CATGLVSSYEQYF; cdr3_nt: TGTGCCACCGGACTAGTTAGCTCCTACGAGCAGTACTTC
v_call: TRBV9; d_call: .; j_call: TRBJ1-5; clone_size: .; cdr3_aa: CASSATQGDQPQHF; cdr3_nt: TGTGCCAGCAGCGCTACTCAGGGCGATCAGCCCCAGCATTTT
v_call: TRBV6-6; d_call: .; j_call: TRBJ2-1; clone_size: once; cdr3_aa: CASDWGVLGEQFF; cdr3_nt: TGTGCCAGTGATTGGGGGGTGTTAGGTGAGCAGTTCTTC
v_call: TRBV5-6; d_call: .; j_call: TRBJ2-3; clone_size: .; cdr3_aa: CASSSNREVTDTQYF; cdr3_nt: TGTGCCAGCAGCTCGAACCGGGAAGTCACAGATACGCAGTATTTT
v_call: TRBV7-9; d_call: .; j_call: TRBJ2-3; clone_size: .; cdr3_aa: CASSLTQDTQYF; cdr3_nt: TGTGCCAGCAGCTTAACCCAAGATACGCAGTATTTT
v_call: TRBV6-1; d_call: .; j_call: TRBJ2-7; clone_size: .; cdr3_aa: CASSNRHPSYEQYF; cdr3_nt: TGTGCCAGCAGTAATCGACACCCTTCCTACGAGCAGTACTTC
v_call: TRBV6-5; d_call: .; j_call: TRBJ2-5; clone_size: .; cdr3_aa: CASSRVGGQGETQYF; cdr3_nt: TGTGCCAGCAGTCGCGTCGGGGGGCAGGGAGAGACCCAGTACTTC
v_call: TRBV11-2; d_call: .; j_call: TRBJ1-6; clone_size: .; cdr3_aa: CASSLGSPEGTGYNSPLHF; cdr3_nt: TGTGCCAGCAGCTTAGGATCTCCGGAGGGAACAGGCTATAATTCACCCCTCCACTTT
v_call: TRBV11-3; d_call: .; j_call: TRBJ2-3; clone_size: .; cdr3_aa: CASSLGGSTDTQYF; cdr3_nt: TGTGCCAGCAGCTTAGGCGGGAGCACAGATACGCAGTATTTT
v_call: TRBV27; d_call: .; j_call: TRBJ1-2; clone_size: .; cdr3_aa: CASSSLDTGRYGYTF; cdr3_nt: TGTGCCAGCAGTTCCCTAGACACGGGGCGGTATGGCTACACCTTC
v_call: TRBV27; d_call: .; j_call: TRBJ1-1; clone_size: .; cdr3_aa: CASTRSGGLNTEAFF; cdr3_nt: TGTGCCAGCACCAGATCAGGAGGGCTGAACACTGAAGCTTTCTTT
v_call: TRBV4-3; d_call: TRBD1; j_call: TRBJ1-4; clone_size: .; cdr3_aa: CASSQDPGTAFNEKLFF; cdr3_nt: TGCGCCAGCAGCCAAGATCCCGGGACAGCCTTTAATGAAAAACTGTTTTTT
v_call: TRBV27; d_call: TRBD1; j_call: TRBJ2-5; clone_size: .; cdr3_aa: CASSLGTGVQETQYF; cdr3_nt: TGTGCCAGCAGTTTAGGGACAGGGGTTCAAGAGACCCAGTACTTC
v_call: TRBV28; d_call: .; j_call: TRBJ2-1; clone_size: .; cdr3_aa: CASSFKRAGEGDEQFF; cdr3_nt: TGTGCCAGCAGTTTTAAGCGAGCGGGTGAGGGGGATGAGCAGTTCTTC
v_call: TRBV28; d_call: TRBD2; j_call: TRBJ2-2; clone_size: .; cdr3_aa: CASRPGLLSGELFF; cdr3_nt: TGTGCCAGCCGGCCGGGACTATTGTCCGGGGAGCTGTTTTTT
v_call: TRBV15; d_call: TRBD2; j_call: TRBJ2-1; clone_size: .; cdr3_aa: CATSLAASGFNNEQFF; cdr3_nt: TGTGCCACCAGCCTAGCGGCTAGCGGGTTCAACAATGAGCAGTTCTTC
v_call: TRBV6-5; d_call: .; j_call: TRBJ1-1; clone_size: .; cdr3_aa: CASSYSSVGDNTEAFF; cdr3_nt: TGTGCCAGCAGTTACTCCTCAGTTGGAGATAACACTGAAGCTTTCTTT
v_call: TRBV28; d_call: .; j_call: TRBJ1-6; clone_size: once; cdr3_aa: CASGSISYNSPLHF; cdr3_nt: TGTGCCAGCGGGTCGATCTCCTATAATTCACCCCTCCACTTT
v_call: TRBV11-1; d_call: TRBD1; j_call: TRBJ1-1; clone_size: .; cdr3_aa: CASSRGPEAFF; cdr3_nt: TGTGCCAGCAGCAGGGGGCCCGAAGCTTTCTTT
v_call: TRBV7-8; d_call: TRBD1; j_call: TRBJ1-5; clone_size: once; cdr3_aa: CASSLSGQGVGQPQHF; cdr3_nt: TGTGCCAGCAGCTTATCGGGACAGGGTGTCGGTCAGCCCCAGCATTTT
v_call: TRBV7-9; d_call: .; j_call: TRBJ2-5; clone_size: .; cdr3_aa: CASSLVLADQETQYF; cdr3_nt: TGTGCCAGCAGCTTAGTGCTGGCGGATCAAGAGACCCAGTACTTC
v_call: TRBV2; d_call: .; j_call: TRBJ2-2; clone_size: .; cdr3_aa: CASTPGVSGELFF; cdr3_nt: TGTGCCAGCACACCGGGGGTCTCCGGGGAGCTGTTTTTT